These 12 T cell receptor beta chains originate from one sample sequenced in a study of CD8 T cells in ankylosing spondylitis. TCRdb called the 5' RACE reads again in MiXCR, with one record for every CDR3 protein. The sample yields around 490,000 distinct CDR3 sequences, roughly 5.2% seen once. For these TCRs, the target antigens are not known. Study-wide results and limits: A TCR beta motif of roughly eight highly homologous variants seemed to mark ankylosing spondylitis blood.

The sample comprised blood, either unsorted or a sorted T cell fraction (not recorded which). These receptors were collected from a male donor with ankylosing spondylitis.

This clonotype was observed at least ten times. The rearrangement uses TRBV20-1 and TRBJ2-5, with D perhaps matching TRBD1 (7 bases). Deletions cut 7 bases from V and 5 bases from J, with 17 bases between. This CDR3 has 13 amino acids. Germline-derived CDR1 and CDR2 are DFQATT and SNEGSKA (reference sequence). CDR3 amino acids: CSVPRGEEETQYF. CDR3 coding DNA: TGCAGTGTGCCCAGGGGGGAGGAGGAGACCCAGTACTTC.

This clonotype was detected ten times or more. The chain joins TRBV5-1 to TRBJ2-7; D ambiguous. V was shortened by 0 bases and J by 7 bases, with 11 bases between the two germline ends. This CDR3 region has 13 residues. Looked up from germline, CDR1 is SGHRS and CDR2 is YFSETQ. CDR3 DNA: TGCGCCAGCAGCTTGGATCCGTCGAGGGAGCAGTACTTC. Translating gives CASSLDPSREQYF. Complete variable domain (other parts from reference TRBV5-1 and TRBJ2-7): KAGVTQTPRYLIKTRGQQVTLSCSPISGHRSVSWYQQTPGQGLQFLFEYFSETQRNKGNFPGRFSGRQFSNSRSEMNVSTLELGDSALYLCASSLDPSREQYFGPGTRLTVT.

The chain couples TRBV7-9 to TRBJ2-5, with 7 bases identical to TRBD1. Germline-derived CDR1 and CDR2 are SEHNR and FQNEAQ (reference sequence). Trimming removed 3 bases from V and 4 bases from J; junction bases left unmatched: 5. The CDR3 length is 14 residues. CDR3 residues: CASSFPTGSETQYF. The CDR3 bases are TGTGCCAGCAGCTTCCCGACAGGGTCAGAGACCCAGTACTTC. Full variable domain (remainder filled in from reference TRBV7-9 and TRBJ2-5): DTGVSQNPRHKITKRGQNVTFRCDPISEHNRLYWYRQTLGQGPEFLTYFQNEAQLEKSRLLSDRFSAERPKGSFSTLEIQRTEQGDSAMYLCASSFPTGSETQYFGPGTRLLVL.

The V and J genes are TRBV5-1 and TRBJ2-1, with 8 bases lining up with TRBD1. V shed 4 bases, J shed 0 bases, and the junction held 6 bases outside the gene matches. The CDR3 spans 16 residues. Germline CDR1 SGHRS, CDR2 YFSETQ. For the CDR3, the DNA is TGCGCCAGCAGCCGACAGGGGTTGAGCTCCTACAATGAGCAGTTCTTC. It yields the protein CASSRQGLSSYNEQFF. Looking up the rest from reference TRBV5-1 and TRBJ2-1 gives the full variable domain: KAGVTQTPRYLIKTRGQQVTLSCSPISGHRSVSWYQQTPGQGLQFLFEYFSETQRNKGNFPGRFSGRQFSNSRSEMNVSTLELGDSALYLCASSRQGLSSYNEQFFGPGTRLTVL.

This clonotype was counted only a few times. V is TRBV7-2 and J is TRBJ2-7, with TRBD2 matching 10 bases. There are 15 residues in the CDR3. The germline V gene encodes CDR1 SGHTA and CDR2 FQGNSA. J was trimmed by 2 bases and V by 5 bases; bases with no gene match: 6. CDR3 sequence: CASSKGLADTYEQYF. The CDR3 DNA is TGTGCCAGCAGCAAAGGACTAGCGGACACCTACGAGCAGTACTTC.

This clonotype was observed many times. This sequence joins TRBV7-9 and TRBJ2-7; the D gene is possibly TRBD2 (5 bases). The CDR3 runs 13 residues. The germline V gene has CDR1 SEHNR and CDR2 FQNEAQ (reference sequence). V lost 6 bases and J lost 2, with 11 bases in between. CDR3 in amino acids: CASRDSHTYEQYF. Written as DNA, the CDR3 is TGTGCCAGCAGGGACTCCCATACCTACGAGCAGTACTTC.

The sample holds many counts of this clonotype. The J gene is TRBJ1-5, the V gene TRBV20-1; 8 bases map to TRBD1. The CDR3 consists of 14 residues. Trimming at V came to 3 bases and at J to 3 bases, leaving 4 bases not matched to a gene. Germline V CDR1 and CDR2: DFQATT, SNEGSKA (reference sequence). This chain's CDR3 is CSASGQGYNQPQHF. Written as DNA, the CDR3 is TGCAGTGCTAGTGGACAGGGATACAATCAGCCCCAGCATTTT.

This clonotype was seen at least ten times. This chain joins TRBV9 and TRBJ2-5; D might be TRBD2 (6 bases). The CDR3 is made up of 14 amino acids. Per germline, CDR1 SGDLS and CDR2 YYNGEE. The V end was cut by 2 bases, the J end by 7 bases, with 15 bases between. The chain's CDR3 is CASSVRGLDGTQYF. The CDR3 DNA sequence: TGTGCCAGCAGCGTCCGGGGGTTGGATGGGACCCAGTACTTC.

This clonotype was found many times. The chain couples TRBV7-9 to TRBJ1-1, with 8 bases lining up with TRBD1. From germline, CDR1 is SEHNR and CDR2 FQNEAQ (reference sequence). Unmatched junction bases numbered 13, after V lost 5 bases and J lost 2 bases. There are 17 residues in the CDR3. CDR3 sequence reads: CASSPLGQGKGNTEAFF. The CDR3 DNA reads TGTGCCAGCAGCCCCTTAGGACAGGGAAAGGGTAACACTGAAGCTTTCTTT.

This clonotype was counted only a few times. J is TRBJ1-1 and V is TRBV20-1, with D unclear. This CDR3 comprises 15 residues. V gave up 0 bases and J gave up 3 bases, with 14 bases separating them. In germline, CDR1 is DFQATT, CDR2 SNEGSKA (reference sequence). CDR3 DNA: TGCAGTGCTAGAGATCCACAGATTGGGGACACTGAAGCTTTCTTT. The encoded protein is CSARDPQIGDTEAFF.

In its sample, this clonotype was seen many times. The V and J genes are TRBV28 and TRBJ2-7; D may be TRBD1 (7 bases). Trimming cost V 5 bases and J 1 base, with 12 bases left between them. Germline V gene lookup returns CDR1 MDHEN and CDR2 SYDVKM. This CDR3 comprises 14 residues. The CDR3 DNA is TGTGCCAGCAGTCGACAGGGACTGTCCTACGAGCAGTACTTC. It encodes CASSRQGLSYEQYF.

This clonotype appeared many times. The gene calls are TRBV6-2 or TRBV6-3 and TRBJ2-1; perhaps TRBD2 as D (7 bases). V lost 2 bases and J 5 bases, leaving 13 bases between the germline ends. The germline V gene has CDR1 MNHEY and CDR2 SVGEGT. The CDR3 contains 15 residues. The CDR3 sequence: CASSYGRGSNNEQFF. CDR3 nucleotide sequence: TGTGCCAGCAGTTACGGGAGGGGGAGCAACAATGAGCAGTTCTTC.